This TCR beta chain appears in the sequencing data of a study of blood T cell repertoires in COVID-19. Study background: PBMCs, B-cell-depleted T cells, or T cells provided the cDNA or gDNA that made up the material.

Recruits, aged about 18 to 100 years, lived in approximately 26 US areas. Authors' data handling: Amplification of reference gene primers was used by the study to estimate nucleated cell counts. The repertoire was sequenced with immunoSEQ multiplex PCR; TCRdb's copy has only in-frame clones and lacks some. V and J calls and clone size follow that table, whereas D and trimming were derived from the DNA. The sample has around 220,000 clones; over 80% are singletons. Germline-derived CDR1 and CDR2 are SGHRS and YFSETQ. With V trimmed by 3 bases and J by 4 bases, 4 bases remained unmatched. The CDR3 runs to 16 residues.

This clonotype originated in a middle-aged woman who had recovered from COVID-19. The sequencing sample was made of PBMCs or T cells enriched from blood (not recorded which). The chain employs TRBV5-1 and TRBJ2-2; 12 nucleotides align to TRBD2. CDR3 nucleotides: TGCGCCAGCAGCTACGGACTAGCGGGAAGCACCGGGGAGCTGTTTTTT. It encodes CASSYGLAGSTGELFF.